The TCR beta chain under discussion was sequenced for a study of early T cells in non-severe SARS-CoV-2 infection. The protocol attached unique molecular identifiers to individual cDNA molecules. TCRdb independently ran MiXCR on the 5' RACE reads; one entry per CDR3 protein. The sample records approximately 18,000 distinct CDR3 sequences, about 5% being singletons. This clonotype was detected many times. The sequence derives from an adult who was a healthcare worker with PCR-confirmed SARS-CoV-2 infection or an uninfected control (not recorded which). The sample comprised whole blood.

CDR3 protein: CASSLVSPVANEQFF. CDR3 nucleotides: TGTGCCAGCAGCTTAGTAAGTCCAGTTGCGAATGAGCAGTTCTTC. This chain uses TRBV7-9 with TRBJ2-1, with D unclear. Trimming left V 1 base short and J 7 bases short, with 14 bases between. Germline V gene lookup returns CDR1 SEHNR and CDR2 FQNEAQ (reference sequence). The CDR3 extends over 15 amino acids.